A selection of T cell receptor beta chains follows, all from one sample in a study of identical twins. TCRdb re-called the 5' RACE reads through MiXCR, storing one row per CDR3 protein. The data contain under 350,000 distinct CDR3 sequences, 7.5% to 9.5% of them singletons. The sample was also reused in another study, on yellow fever vaccine responses in identical twins.

The sequenced material came from CD8+ T cells sorted from blood. The receptors come from a woman under 30 in good health. Both conserved end residues are part of each CDR3. A D gene is named only where the DNA matches it firmly. Clone size is shown for a subset of rows, as once, few, many or a class of expanded clone.

>TRBV3-1|TRBJ2-1|-|few
TGTGCCAGCAGCCAAGATCAGTTAGGGAGAAATGAGCAGTTCTTC
CASSQDQLGRNEQFF
>TRBV7-9|TRBJ2-1|-|many
TGTGCCAGCAGCGATCTGGGCAATGAGCAGTTCTTC
CASSDLGNEQFF
>TRBV7-9|TRBJ2-7|-|many
TGTGCCAGCAGCGCCCAAATAACAGGTGTCAACGAGCAGTACTTC
CASSAQITGVNEQYF
>TRBV6-1|TRBJ2-1|TRBD1|-
TGTGCCAGCAGCCGGGGACAGGGCTTTAACAATGAGCAGTTCTTC
CASSRGQGFNNEQFF
>TRBV24-1|TRBJ2-2|-|-
TGTGCCACCAGTGATCCTTACCTCCGGGACAACAACACCGGGGAGCTGTTTTTT
CATSDPYLRDNNTGELFF
>TRBV6-2/TRBV6-3|TRBJ2-5|-|many
TGTGCCAGCATCGGAGGACTTCTCCAAGAGACCCAGTACTTC
CASIGGLLQETQYF
>TRBV20-1|TRBJ2-1|TRBD2|-
TGCTGTGCTAGAGATAGGACTAGCGGGGGCTTCTCCTACAATGAGCAGTTCTTC
CCARDRTSGGFSYNEQFF
>TRBV7-9|TRBJ2-7|-|-
TGTGCCAGCAGGGGGGCGAACGAGCAGTACTTC
CASRGANEQYF
>TRBV2|TRBJ2-7|-|-
TGTGCCAGCAGTGGGAAGGACAACTACGAGCAGTACTTC
CASSGKDNYEQYF
>TRBV27|TRBJ2-5|-|few
TGTGCCAGCAGTTTATGGGTGGGGCGCAATGAGACCCAGTACTTC
CASSLWVGRNETQYF
>TRBV25-1|TRBJ2-4|TRBD1|many
TGTGCCAGCAGTGAGGGACAGGGCATTCAGTACTTC
CASSEGQGIQYF
>TRBV4-3|TRBJ1-6|TRBD1|few
TGCGCCAGCAGCCCGGAGAGACAGGGGTTTTCACCCCTCCACTTT
CASSPERQGFSPLHF
>TRBV29-1|TRBJ2-1|TRBD2|many
TGCAGCGTGGCGGGAGGGGTCTACAATGAGCAGTTCTTC
CSVAGGVYNEQFF
>TRBV4-3|TRBJ1-5|TRBD1|few
TGCGCCAGCAGCCAAGACCGACAGGGTTTTTGGCCCCAGCATTTT
CASSQDRQGFWPQHF
>TRBV12-3/TRBV12-4|TRBJ1-2|TRBD1|many
TGTGCCAGCACCCCAGGGGGGGTAGAGGGCTACACCTTC
CASTPGGVEGYTF
>TRBV29-1|TRBJ1-1|-|many
TGCAGCGTTTTGGACTTACTGAACACTGAAGCTTTCTTT
CSVLDLLNTEAFF
>TRBV6-2/TRBV6-3|TRBJ2-7|TRBD1|-
TGTGCCAGCAGTTACTTCGGGACAGGGGTGAACGAGCAGTACTTC
CASSYFGTGVNEQYF
>TRBV29-1|TRBJ1-2|TRBD1|few
TGCAGCGCGCCACAACCGGGACAGCTTTATGGCTACACCTTC
CSAPQPGQLYGYTF
>TRBV4-1|TRBJ2-3|-|many
TGCGCCAGCAGCTTCTCGTCAGATACGCAGTATTTT
CASSFSSDTQYF
>TRBV5-6|TRBJ2-1|-|few
TGTGCCAGCAGCTTCCCCAGAAATAGGCCCAATGAGCAGTTCTTC
CASSFPRNRPNEQFF
>TRBV29-1|TRBJ2-1|TRBD2|few
TGCAGCGTTGAGCGGCCCCCTAGCGGTAGCTCCTACAATGAGCAGTTCTTC
CSVERPPSGSSYNEQFF
>TRBV20-1|TRBJ2-7|-|many
TGCAGTGCTAGACCCCGGACAGCCTACGAGCAGTACTTC
CSARPRTAYEQYF
>TRBV7-7|TRBJ2-3|TRBD2|many
TGTGCTAGCAGCTTAGTCGGCGGGAGTGATACGCAGTATTTT
CASSLVGGSDTQYF
>TRBV19|TRBJ2-5|-|-
TGTGCCAGTAGTACTCTGTACCAAGAGACCCAGTACTTC
CASSTLYQETQYF
>TRBV10-3|TRBJ2-7|-|-
TGTGCCATCAGTGATCTAGCGAGCTTTAAAGAGCAGTACTTC
CAISDLASFKEQYF
>TRBV20-1|TRBJ1-2|-|few
TGCAGTGCTAGAAACAGTAATAACTATGGCTACACCTTC
CSARNSNNYGYTF
>TRBV29-1|TRBJ2-1|-|-
TGCAGCGTTGAGAAGGGGGGGCGACGGAATGAGCAGTTCTTC
CSVEKGGRRNEQFF
>TRBV27|TRBJ2-7|-|few
TGTGCCAGCAGTTTACTTGGCATGGTACGCGAGCAGTACTTC
CASSLLGMVREQYF
>TRBV5-5|TRBJ1-6|TRBD1|few
TGTGCCAGCAGCTTGGGGGACAGCCGTTATAATTCACCCCTCCACTTT
CASSLGDSRYNSPLHF
>TRBV24-1|TRBJ1-5|TRBD1|-
TGTGCCACCAGCCCTAAAGGGGGCGCGAGCAATCAGCCCCAGCATTTT
CATSPKGGASNQPQHF
>TRBV4-2|TRBJ2-3|TRBD2|many
TGTGCCAGCAGCCAAGATCGGGCTAGCGGTCACACAGATACGCAGTATTTT
CASSQDRASGHTDTQYF
>TRBV7-9|TRBJ1-1|-|many
TGTGCCAGCAGCCCTACGGACCGCATCGAAGCTTTCTTT
CASSPTDRIEAFF
>TRBV20-1|TRBJ2-3|-|few
TGCAGTGCTAGAGATTATCCTGCCCCCACAGATACGCAGTATTTT
CSARDYPAPTDTQYF
>TRBV28|TRBJ2-7|-|-
TGTGCCAGCAGCCATGCGGGGAGCTCCTACGAGCAGTACTTC
CASSHAGSSYEQYF
>TRBV3-1|TRBJ2-7|TRBD1|many
TGTGCCAGCAGCACCGGGACAGGGGGCTTGTACGAGCAGTACTTC
CASSTGTGGLYEQYF
>TRBV12-3/TRBV12-4|TRBJ2-3|-|many
TGTGCCAGCAGCTGGACAGGCACAGATACGCAGTATTTT
CASSWTGTDTQYF
>TRBV20-1|TRBJ1-6|-|few
TGCAGTGCTAGAGACAGAGCTTATAATTCACCCCTCCACTTT
CSARDRAYNSPLHF
>TRBV3-1|TRBJ2-7|-|many
TGTGCCAGCAGCCAAGCAGGGGATGACTACGAGCAGTACTTC
CASSQAGDDYEQYF
>TRBV10-2|TRBJ2-7|-|-
TGCGCCAGCAGCTACGTCACGTCGGGTTACGAGCAGTACTTC
CASSYVTSGYEQYF
>TRBV7-8|TRBJ1-1|-|few
TGTGCCAGCAGCCCAGGGACGGTGAACACTGAAGCTTTCTTT
CASSPGTVNTEAFF
>TRBV16|TRBJ1-1|-|-
TGTGCCAGCAGCCCACAGGAGAGTGAAGCTTTCTTT
CASSPQESEAFF
>TRBV4-1|TRBJ2-7|TRBD2|many
TGCGCCAGCAGCCAAGGGGCTAGCGGGAGCCTCTACGAGCAGTACTTC
CASSQGASGSLYEQYF